This T cell receptor (beta chain) comes out of a study of CD8+CD57+ T cells in acquired aplastic anemia. Overall study: DNA from sorted CD4+ and CD8+ cells averaged about 3.2 ug.

Genomic DNA, serving as template, underwent TCR beta VDJ and CDR3 profiling. From the reads, TCRdb called clonotypes with MiXCR, one entry per CDR3 protein. Altogether 80,000 or so distinct CDR3 sequences are present, 40% to 50% being singletons, with the ten largest covering 60% to 75%. For this clonotype: Its antigen is not known.

Whole-study results and caveats: Twenty-nine shared CD8+ CDR3s appeared highly expressed within patients' immunodominant clones.

The V end was cut by 1 base, the J end by 6 bases, with 19 bases between. Looked up from germline, CDR1 is KGHDR and CDR2 is SFDVKD. CDR3 size: 17 residues. The rearrangement joins TRBV24-1 to TRBJ2-3; a weak D match, TRBD1 (5 bases). The source is a human donor in good health, serving as a control. The source material was sorted CD4+, CD8+, or CD8+CD57+ T cells (not recorded which) from PBMCs. CDR3 protein: CATSDFNTRVMRDTQYF. The CDR3 DNA sequence: TGTGCCACCAGTGATTTCAATACCAGGGTGATGAGGGATACGCAGTATTTT.